Each of the 13 T cell receptor beta chains below was sequenced from the same sample in a study of tumor and adjacent non-tumor tissue in lung cancer. TCRbeta libraries were built with three rounds of nested PCR, modified from ARM-PCR. TCRdb used MiXCR to reprocess the multiplex PCR reads, holding one entry per CDR3 protein. The sample carries some 120,000 distinct CDR3 sequences, around three fifths recorded once. No cell sorting was done before RNA was extracted from the tissue. The material sequenced was lung tumor tissue. These receptors all come from a man aged 25 to 40 with non-small cell lung cancer.

Of note for this clonotype: The CDR3 end shows no conserved phenylalanine or tryptophan, and so a read error is likely. This chain links TRBV6-5 with TRBJ2-7; TRBD1 is a possible D gene (5 bases). The CDR3 extends over 17 amino acids. The germline gives CDR1 MNHEY, CDR2 SVGAGI. The ends were cut back, 4 bases at V and 0 bases at J, with 19 bases in the middle. The DNA of the CDR3 is TGTGCCAGCAGTTTCTTTAAACAGGTTGCGAGCTCCTACGAGCAGTACCTC. Its translation is CASSFFKQVASSYEQYL.

On this clonotype: The CDR3 carries no conserved terminal phenylalanine or tryptophan, so it likely arises from a read error. The chain is built from TRBV20-1 and TRBJ2-1, with 7 bases identical to TRBD2. This CDR3 has 14 residues. Germline CDR1 and CDR2: DFQATT and SNEGSKA (reference sequence). The CDR3 here is CNARATGGHNEQFI. The CDR3 nucleotides read TGCAATGCCCGGGCGACGGGAGGCCACAATGAGCAGTTCATC.

With regard to this clonotype: A read error may explain this, as a much larger clone is one base away. This chain uses TRBV20-1 with TRBJ1-1, with D possibly being TRBD1 (5 bases). The V gene's germline CDR1 is DFQATT and CDR2 SNEGSKA (reference sequence). The CDR3 loop spans 14 amino acids. CDR3 sequence: CNARRGPRGTEAFF. CDR3 bases: TGCAATGCTAGAAGAGGACCCCGGGGGACTGAAGCTTTCTTT.

Notes on this clonotype: Likely a read error: the CDR3 ends without its conserved phenylalanine or tryptophan. This rearrangement joins TRBV20-1 to TRBJ2-1; 9 bases line up with TRBD2. This CDR3 spans 16 amino acids. Germline values: CDR1 DFQATT, CDR2 SNEGSKA (reference sequence). The CDR3 DNA reads as TGCAGTGCTAGAGAGTCTAGCGGGGTGGCCTACAGTGAGCAGTTCCTC. Encoded protein: CSARESSGVAYSEQFL.

This clonotype was observed a few times. The J gene is TRBJ1-5, the V gene TRBV2; tentative D call: TRBD1 (5 bases). Trimming removed 5 bases from V and 5 bases from J, with 16 bases in between. The germline V gene encodes CDR1 SNHLY and CDR2 FYNNEI. The CDR3 length is 15 residues. The CDR3 is CASSIPIGVDQPQHF. The CDR3 region has the DNA TGTGCCAGCAGTATCCCTATAGGGGTTGATCAGCCCCAGCATTTT.

In its sample, this clonotype was seen many times. The chain combines TRBV20-1 with TRBJ1-1, with 7 bases lining up with TRBD1. CDR3 length: 12 amino acids. J lost 11 bases, V lost 3 bases, and 9 bases had no gene match. The germline CDR1 and CDR2 sequences are DFQATT and SNEGSKA (reference sequence). CDR3 nucleotides: TGCAGTGCTAGGGACAGGCTGGTAGGGGCTTTCTTT. The encoded protein is CSARDRLVGAFF.

Details on this clonotype: A read error may explain this, as a much larger clone is one base away. The chain joins TRBV20-1 to TRBJ1-4; maybe TRBD1 (5 bases). Germline V CDR1 and CDR2: DFQATT, SNEGSKA (reference sequence). CDR3 size: 14 residues. The CDR3 DNA is TGCAGTGCTCGCGCAGCGGGGCCTAAAGAAAAACTGTTTTTT. This sequence encodes CSARAAGPKEKLFF.

A remark on this clonotype: It may be a read error: a sequence one base away is much more abundant. This chain joins TRBV5-5 and TRBJ2-3, with 7 bases aligning to TRBD2. This CDR3 has 16 residues. J was trimmed by 2 bases and V by 5 bases; bases with no gene match: 11. The germline CDR1 and CDR2 sequences are SGHKS and YYEKEE (reference sequence). CDR3 sequence: CASREGTNGFTDTQYF. DNA of the CDR3: TGTGCCAGCAGAGAGGGGACTAACGGGTTCACAGATACGCAGTATTTT.

With respect to this clonotype: A much larger clone is a single base away; this may be a read error. The chain combines TRBV10-2 with TRBJ2-7, with a weak D call TRBD1 (6 bases). CDR3 length: 17 amino acids. CDR1 WSHSY and CDR2 SAAADI come from the germline V gene. The V end lost 3 bases, the J end lost 1 base, and 19 bases lay between the germline ends. The DNA of the CDR3 is TGCGCCAGCAGTGACTCTCGAGGGGGAAACACTTCCTACGAGCAGTACTTC. Its translation: CASSDSRGGNTSYEQYF.

With respect to this clonotype: One junction end disagrees with the germline gene, perhaps due to a read error. This rearrangement joins TRBV11-2 to TRBJ2-7; the D call may be TRBD1 or TRBD2 (5 bases each). The CDR3 consists of 14 residues. The germline gives CDR1 SGHAT, CDR2 FQNNGV. The CDR3 here is CTSSLSGQAHEQYF. CDR3 DNA sequence: TGTACCAGCAGCTTATCGGGGCAAGCCCACGAGCAGTACTTC. The entire variable domain, with the rest obtained from reference TRBV11-2 and TRBJ2-7, is as follows: EAGVAQSPRYKIIEKRQSVAFWCNPISGHATLYWYQQILGQGPKLLIQFQNNGVVDDSQLPKDRFSAERLKGVDSTLKIQPAKLEDSAVYLCTSSLSGQAHEQYFGPGTRLTVT.

The V and J genes are TRBV7-2 and TRBJ2-5; a possible D gene is TRBD2 (6 bases). V was pared by 4 bases and J by 7 bases, with 19 bases between. CDR3 length equals 15 residues. Germline lookup yields CDR1 SGHTA and CDR2 FQGNSA. For the CDR3, the DNA is TGTGCCAGCAGCTCAGGACGCGGCCAGGAGGGGACCCAGTACTTC. Translated: CASSSGRGQEGTQYF.

The rearrangement links TRBV6-2 or TRBV6-3 to TRBJ1-2; D gene unclear. This CDR3 is 12 amino acids long. Deletions cut 9 bases from V and 5 bases from J, with 13 bases between. Per germline, CDR1 MNHEY and CDR2 SVGEGT. CDR3 loop: CARSQEVYGYTF. The CDR3 DNA reads as TGTGCCAGGAGCCAAGAGGTATATGGCTACACCTTC.

This clonotype has a handful of counts. This may arise from a read error, as a much more abundant clone is one base away. This chain's CDR3 is CVSSLVGIRGRAAEAFF. The CDR3 nucleotides read TGTGTCAGCAGCTTAGTAGGTATTAGGGGCCGGGCCGCTGAAGCTTTCTTT. This chain uses TRBV11-3 with TRBJ1-1; the D gene is possibly TRBD1 (5 bases). CDR1 is SGHNT and CDR2 is YENEEA in the germline V gene. The CDR3 runs to 17 residues.